The source of this TCR beta chain is a study of T cell responses to AZD1222 COVID-19 vaccine (dated by TCRdb to about 2021). Study-wide context: AZD1222 recipients with second doses at about 4 weeks or about 12 weeks were pooled, because spike-specific TCR depth and breadth did not differ between schedules. TCR sequencing was performed for about 250 trial participants, of whom about 200 were given two doses of AZD1222 and approximately 25 were given two doses of MenACWY control vaccine. Trial participants were enrolled by age into subgroups of 18-55, 56-69 and 70-plus years, and around 150, 28 and 57 TCR-sequenced participants, respectively, were included in these subgroups.

CDR1 and CDR2, per the germline V gene, are SGHTA and FQGNSA. Inclusive of the bounding cysteine and phenylalanine, the CDR3 is 13 residues long. Only CDR3 DNA remains: 39 bases, in frame from the first base. V and J are truncated by 3 bases and 6 bases respectively, leaving an intervening sequence of 9 bases. This clone was observed a handful of times. It has no known antigen specificity. Base quality data are lacking; no much larger clone is found one base away. The sample's time point label, decoded: baseline before first vaccination. Samples from vaccinated people were obtained from the UK trials COV001 and COV002, which included a single-blind randomized controlled phase 2/3 trial of AZD1222 (ChAdOx1 nCoV-19) in healthy adults. For TCRbeta chain sequencing, PBMC samples from trial participants were taken at day 0 and at day 28 after the second dose. The CDR3 regions of human TCRbeta chains were analyzed by immunosequencing. Concerning the study's data processing: TCRs in the repertoires were compared against a reference library of SARS-CoV-2-specific TCRs that had been generated with the MIRA antigen-specificity platform. Breadth meant the fraction of unique TCRs that were SARS-CoV-2-associated, whereas depth meant the fraction of total T cells that were SARS-CoV-2-associated. Using the MIRA data, every spike-specific TCR was mapped to the spike region that the TCR reacted to and assigned to either a CD4 or a CD8 class. Log10-transformed breadth and depth values were compared by one-way ANOVA with Sidak's multiple comparisons tests. Here the immuneACCESS table is served through TCRdb, limited to in-frame sequences with V and J called. Missing clones are a known gap in these copies; in checked studies unresolved V genes cover under half, and the rest lacks a known reason. The D gene and trimming were derived from the DNA, and the V and J assignments and clone size from that table. The sample profile shows 150,000 to 200,000 clones; 85% to 95% of them were found once. The top ten clonotypes cover 0.64% of the sample.

Points the paper makes about the study in general: Vaccine-associated CD4 TCRs spanned the whole spike protein, with dominant responses in regions 160-218 and 743-854. After two AZD1222 doses, spike-specific TCR breadth and depth were significantly higher than at day 0 and than in MenACWY recipients. Participants were mostly white British and included more females than males, and it was suggested by the authors that clonal diversity may have been underestimated. Because no day 14 peak-response samples were available, repertoires were characterized only after the peak T cell response. Conclusions about previously exposed vaccinees are limited because only a handful of AZD1222 recipients were SARS-CoV-2 seropositive at baseline. In the small 56-69-year group, the increase in depth fell short of significance, most likely because of low power. Nearly half of unique spike-specific TCRs reportedly recognized epitopes outside regions mutated in the B.1.351 and B.1.1.7 variants.

This sequence uses TRBV7-2 and TRBJ2-1; the D gene is not confidently resolved. Sequencing used peripheral blood, obtained on day 0 of AZD1222 vaccination. The TCR was taken from an adult in good health. The nucleotides read TGTGCCAGCAGCTTGATTAGGGTCAATGAGCAGTTCTTC. Translated, this is CASSLIRVNEQFF.